A selection of T cell receptor beta chains follows, all from one sample in a study of siplizumab effects on memory and regulatory T cells. Clones were sequenced by immunoSEQ multiplex PCR, and TCRdb holds only the in-frame ones, with some missing. The sample records 98,000 or so clones, roughly 92% being singletons. Input material: Tregs sorted from blood. These TCRs come from a human donor in good health. Each CDR3 is given with its conserved first and last residue. D genes are given only for firm matches. Not every row has a clone size; where given, it reads once, few, many or a size class.

clone_size,d_call,j_call,v_call,cdr3_aa,cdr3_nt
-,TRBD1,TRBJ1-5,TRBV18,CASSRGQTNQPQHF,TGTGCCAGCTCACGGGGACAGACAAATCAGCCCCAGCATTTT
-,-,TRBJ2-7,TRBV6-1,CASSEITSSSYEQYF,TGTGCCAGCAGTGAAATTACTAGTTCCTCCTACGAGCAGTACTTC
-,-,TRBJ1-3,TRBV6-5,CASSYRSGNTIYF,TGTGCCAGCAGTTACCGCTCTGGAAACACCATATATTTT
-,-,TRBJ2-3,TRBV7-9,CASSLAQAADTQYF,TGTGCCAGCAGCTTAGCTCAGGCCGCAGATACGCAGTATTTT
few,-,TRBJ2-7,TRBV10-1,CASSESGSYEQYF,TGCGCCAGCAGTGAGTCGGGCAGCTACGAGCAGTACTTC
-,-,TRBJ1-1,TRBV4-2,CASSQDLGRARPAFF,TGTGCCAGCAGCCAAGATCTCGGCAGGGCCAGACCAGCTTTCTTT
-,TRBD1,TRBJ1-1,TRBV30,CAWSKQGVTEAFF,TGTGCCTGGAGCAAACAGGGGGTCACTGAAGCTTTCTTT
-,-,TRBJ2-6,TRBV18,CASSPGQGSGGSGANVLTF,TGTGCCAGCTCACCAGGACAGGGCTCGGGAGGCTCTGGGGCCAACGTCCTGACTTTC
-,-,TRBJ2-1,TRBV7-9,CASSLSGNNEQFF,TGTGCCAGCAGTCTCTCCGGGAACAATGAGCAGTTCTTC
-,TRBD2,TRBJ2-3,TRBV11-2,CASSLDSGASGAPQYF,TGTGCCAGCAGCTTAGATTCGGGGGCTAGCGGGGCTCCACAGTATTTT
once,-,TRBJ2-1,TRBV2,CASHQLRDNEQFF,TGTGCCAGCCACCAGTTACGGGACAATGAGCAGTTCTTC
-,TRBD1,TRBJ1-1,TRBV5-6,CASNRGSGEAFF,TGTGCCAGCAACAGGGGTTCGGGTGAAGCTTTCTTT
-,TRBD1,TRBJ2-1,TRBV19,CASSGTAYNEQFF,TGTGCCAGCTCCGGGACAGCCTACAATGAGCAGTTCTTC
-,-,TRBJ2-5,TRBV6-5,CASSYLGYRETQYF,TGTGCCAGCAGTTACTTGGGCTACCGGGAGACCCAGTACTTC
-,-,TRBJ2-2,TRBV6-1,CASSGQSTGELFF,TGTGCCAGCAGTGGACAGTCGACCGGGGAGCTGTTTTTT
-,-,TRBJ1-2,TRBV10-3,CAISPTSGFYGYTF,TGTGCCATCAGCCCAACAAGCGGCTTCTATGGCTACACCTTC
-,TRBD1,TRBJ1-1,TRBV30,CAWRRQGTNTEAFF,TGTGCCTGGCGGAGACAGGGCACCAACACTGAAGCTTTCTTT
-,-,TRBJ1-2,TRBV6-1,CASTGRVLFGYTF,TGTGCCAGCACGGGCAGGGTGTTATTTGGCTACACCTTC
once,-,TRBJ1-2,TRBV9,CASTSPSKPGYTF,TGTGCCAGCACTTCCCCCTCCAAACCTGGCTACACCTTC
-,-,TRBJ2-7,TRBV7-9,CASSLFPYEQYF,TGTGCCAGCAGCTTATTCCCCTACGAGCAGTACTTC
-,-,TRBJ2-1,TRBV7-2,CASRPQGASYNEQFF,TGTGCCAGCAGACCTCAGGGCGCCTCCTACAATGAGCAGTTCTTC
-,-,TRBJ2-1,TRBV18,CASSPRGSYNEQFF,TGTGCCAGCTCACCAAGGGGATCCTACAATGAGCAGTTCTTC
-,-,TRBJ2-1,TRBV5-4,CASSPQGNEQFF,TGTGCCAGCAGCCCGCAGGGGAATGAGCAGTTCTTC
-,-,TRBJ1-1,TRBV6-1,CASSIGVNTEAFF,TGTGCCAGCAGTATAGGGGTGAACACTGAAGCTTTCTTT
once,-,TRBJ2-3,TRBV6-5,CASSYSRRAADTQYF,TGTGCCAGCAGTTACTCGCGGAGGGCAGCGGATACGCAGTATTTT
-,-,TRBJ1-2,TRBV15,CATSRDRTDLLGVNYGYTF,TGTGCCACCAGCAGAGATAGGACGGACCTTCTCGGCGTTAACTATGGCTACACCTTC
-,TRBD1,TRBJ1-2,TRBV6-5,CASRRGGPSYGYTF,TGTGCCAGCAGGAGAGGGGGCCCGTCTTATGGCTACACCTTC
-,-,TRBJ2-7,TRBV5-1,CASSLARTYEQYF,TGCGCCAGCAGCTTGGCCAGGACTTACGAGCAGTACTTC
-,TRBD2,TRBJ2-1,TRBV9,CASSLGGSGMGSRNEQFF,TGTGCCAGCAGCCTAGGAGGTAGCGGGATGGGTTCGAGGAATGAGCAGTTCTTC
-,-,TRBJ1-2,TRBV19,CASSISILNNYGYTF,TGTGCCAGTAGTATTAGTATACTTAATAACTATGGCTACACCTTC
-,-,TRBJ2-5,TRBV5-4,CASSLTDQETQYF,TGTGCCAGCAGCTTAACGGACCAAGAGACCCAGTACTTC
-,-,TRBJ1-1,TRBV18,CASSKGVVNTEAFF,TGTGCCAGCTCAAAGGGGGTCGTGAACACTGAAGCTTTCTTT
-,-,TRBJ2-1,TRBV9,CASSVGGRVGYNEQFF,TGTGCCAGCAGCGTAGGGGGCAGGGTGGGCTACAATGAGCAGTTCTTC
-,TRBD2,TRBJ2-1,TRBV7-8,CASSLGISSGSLNEQFF,TGTGCCAGCAGCTTAGGAATATCTAGCGGGAGCCTCAATGAGCAGTTCTTC
-,TRBD2,TRBJ2-3,TRBV5-4,CASSLAGGSTDTQYF,TGTGCCAGCAGCTTGGCGGGGGGAAGCACAGATACGCAGTATTTT
once,-,TRBJ2-7,TRBV21-1,CASSIQDREVYEQYF,TGTGCCAGCAGCATACAGGACAGGGAAGTGTACGAGCAGTACTTC
few,-,TRBJ2-1,TRBV5-6,CASSLSEGQSYNEQFF,TGTGCCAGCAGCTTGTCCGAGGGCCAATCCTACAATGAGCAGTTCTTC
once,-,TRBJ2-6,TRBV10-3,CAISAFVKGFGANVLTF,TGTGCCATCAGTGCGTTTGTAAAGGGTTTTGGGGCCAACGTCCTGACTTTC
-,-,TRBJ2-1,TRBV7-3,CASSLIPGGSEQFF,TGTGCCAGCAGCTTAATCCCTGGGGGAAGCGAGCAGTTCTTC
-,TRBD2,TRBJ2-5,TRBV20-1,CSVRGGETQYF,TGCAGTGTCCGGGGGGGAGAGACCCAGTACTTC
-,-,TRBJ1-3,TRBV29-1,CSVTGTSGNTIYF,TGCAGCGTCACAGGTACCTCTGGAAACACCATATATTTT
-,TRBD1,TRBJ2-5,TRBV5-4,CASSLDRVQETQYF,TGTGCCAGCAGCTTAGACAGGGTCCAAGAGACCCAGTACTTC
-,TRBD1,TRBJ2-1,TRBV6-5,CASSYWDRGHNEQFF,TGTGCCAGCAGTTACTGGGACAGGGGCCACAATGAGCAGTTCTTC
-,-,TRBJ2-1,TRBV7-2,CASSLEVGGGEQFF,TGTGCCAGCAGCTTAGAGGTTGGGGGCGGAGAGCAGTTCTTC
-,-,TRBJ1-1,TRBV19,CASSPRGVDTEAFF,TGTGCCAGTAGTCCCCGGGGGGTCGACACTGAAGCTTTCTTT
once,-,TRBJ2-6,TRBV28,CASGGASGANVLTF,TGTGCCAGCGGGGGGGCCTCTGGGGCCAACGTCCTGACTTTC
-,-,TRBJ2-3,TRBV20-1,CSAIRTDTQYF,TGCAGTGCCATTCGCACAGATACGCAGTATTTT
-,-,TRBJ1-5,TRBV6-1,CASNLSPQHF,TGTGCCAGCAACCTTTCGCCCCAGCATTTT
-,-,TRBJ2-7,TRBV30,CAWRSYSYEQYF,TGTGCCTGGAGGTCCTACTCCTACGAGCAGTACTTC
-,-,TRBJ2-7,TRBV7-9,CASSLPKIGEQYF,TGTGCCAGCAGCTTACCCAAGATCGGCGAGCAGTACTTC
-,-,TRBJ2-3,TRBV6-1,CASSEVVAGLADTQYF,TGTGCCAGCAGTGAAGTGGTTGCGGGGTTAGCAGATACGCAGTATTTT
-,TRBD1,TRBJ2-7,TRBV10-3,CAISLTGAMDYEQYF,TGTGCCATCAGTCTTACAGGGGCGATGGACTACGAGCAGTACTTC
-,TRBD1,TRBJ2-1,TRBV10-3,CAISLDRGNEQFF,TGTGCCATCAGCTTGGACAGGGGCAATGAGCAGTTCTTC
-,-,TRBJ2-3,TRBV5-6,CASSRYVGDTQYF,TGTGCCAGCAGCCGATACGTCGGAGATACGCAGTATTTT
-,TRBD1,TRBJ2-3,TRBV18,CASSPTTGGIDTQYF,TGTGCCAGCTCACCAACGACAGGGGGCATCGATACGCAGTATTTT
-,TRBD2,TRBJ2-7,TRBV5-6,CASSAGLADEQYF,TGTGCCAGCAGCGCGGGACTAGCGGACGAGCAGTACTTC